A single sample gave rise to the 5 T cell receptor beta chains below, sequenced in a study of blood T cell repertoires in COVID-19. Using immunoSEQ multiplex PCR, the repertoire was profiled, and TCRdb retains in-frame clones only, with some absent. The sample carries roughly 250,000 clones, about 85% recorded once. Sequencing was performed on PBMCs or T cells enriched from blood (not recorded which). These receptor sequences come from a woman in her twenties or thirties with acute COVID-19.

The chain employs TRBV14 and TRBJ1-2; D possibly corresponds to TRBD1 (6 bases). The CDR3 runs 13 residues. V was trimmed by 4 bases and J by 2 bases, leaving 8 bases between them. Germline values: CDR1 SGHDN, CDR2 FVKESK. The CDR3 region is CASSPDRNYGYTF. DNA of the CDR3: TGTGCCAGCAGCCCCGACAGGAACTATGGCTACACCTTC.

The V call is TRBV28, the J call TRBJ2-3; D perhaps matches TRBD2 (6 bases). Germline V gives CDR1 MDHEN, CDR2 SYDVKM. The V and J ends lost 10 bases and 0 bases respectively, with 17 bases between them. The CDR3 runs 15 residues. CDR3 sequence (DNA): TGTGCCACCTACCCCGGGGGAGCAAGCACAGATACGCAGTATTTT. It encodes CATYPGGASTDTQYF.

The chain uses TRBV2 and TRBJ1-5, with D perhaps TRBD1 (5 bases). This CDR3 has 12 amino acids. The germline gives CDR1 SNHLY, CDR2 FYNNEI. The V and J ends lost 6 bases and 4 bases respectively, with 7 bases between them. Here the CDR3 reads CASRAGNQPQHF. The CDR3 nucleotides are TGTGCCAGCAGAGCAGGGAATCAGCCCCAGCATTTT.

The rearrangement uses TRBV6-2 or TRBV6-3 and TRBJ1-5; 8 positions agree with TRBD1. V was clipped by 6 bases and J by 8 bases; unmatched bases: 18. The germline V gene has CDR1 MNHEY and CDR2 SVGEGT. The CDR3 extends over 17 amino acids. CDR3 DNA sequence: TGTGCCAGCAGCCACGACGAGGAGGACAGGGAGATAAAGCCCCAGCATTTT. It encodes CASSHDEEDREIKPQHF.

The V gene is TRBV7-3, the J gene TRBJ2-1, with 10 bases that match TRBD2. Germline CDR1 SGHTA, CDR2 FQGTGA. J was trimmed by 2 bases and V by 5 bases; bases with no gene match: 9. This CDR3 is 17 amino acids long. The CDR3 nucleotides are TGTGCCAGCAGCCCAGAGGGGAGCGGGAGGGCCTACAATGAGCAGTTCTTC. This gives the protein CASSPEGSGRAYNEQFF.